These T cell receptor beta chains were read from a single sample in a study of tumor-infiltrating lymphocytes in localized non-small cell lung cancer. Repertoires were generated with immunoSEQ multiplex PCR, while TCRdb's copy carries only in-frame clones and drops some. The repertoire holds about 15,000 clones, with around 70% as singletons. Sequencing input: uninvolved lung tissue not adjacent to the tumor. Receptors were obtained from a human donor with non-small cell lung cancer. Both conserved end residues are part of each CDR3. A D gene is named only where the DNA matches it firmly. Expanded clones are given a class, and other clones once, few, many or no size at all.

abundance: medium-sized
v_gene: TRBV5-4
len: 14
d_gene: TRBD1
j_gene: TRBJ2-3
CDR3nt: TGTGCCAGCAGAAGGGACAGGGGGAGGGATACGCAGTATTTT
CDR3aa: CASRRDRGRDTQYF

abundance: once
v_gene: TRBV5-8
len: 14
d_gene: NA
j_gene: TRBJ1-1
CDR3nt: TGTGCCAGCAGCTTGGAGTGGATTACCACTGAAGCTTTCTTT
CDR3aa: CASSLEWITTEAFF

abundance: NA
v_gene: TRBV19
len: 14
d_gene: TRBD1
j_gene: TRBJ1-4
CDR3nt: TGTGCCAGTGGGGGACAGGCCTTTAATGAAAAACTGTTTTTT
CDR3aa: CASGGQAFNEKLFF

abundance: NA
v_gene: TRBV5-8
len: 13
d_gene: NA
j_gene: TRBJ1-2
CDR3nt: TGTGCCAGCAGCCGCGATGCTAACTATGGCTACACCTTC
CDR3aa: CASSRDANYGYTF

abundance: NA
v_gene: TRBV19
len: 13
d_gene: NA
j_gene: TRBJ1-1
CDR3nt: TGTGCCAGTAGTTTGTACAGGGACACTGAAGCTTTCTTT
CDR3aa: CASSLYRDTEAFF

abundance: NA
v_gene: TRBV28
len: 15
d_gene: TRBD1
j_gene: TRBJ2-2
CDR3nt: TGTGCCAGTTCAACAACACAGGGGCGTACCGGGGAGCTGTTTTTT
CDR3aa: CASSTTQGRTGELFF

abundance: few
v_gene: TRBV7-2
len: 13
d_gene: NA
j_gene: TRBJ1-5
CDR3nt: TGTGCCAGCAGTGAGATTAGCAATCAGCCCCAGCATTTT
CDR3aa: CASSEISNQPQHF

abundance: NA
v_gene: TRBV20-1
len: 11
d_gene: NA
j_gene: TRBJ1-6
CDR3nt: TGCAGTGCTATAGGCCTCGGTGGCCTCCACTTT
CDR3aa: CSAIGLGGLHF

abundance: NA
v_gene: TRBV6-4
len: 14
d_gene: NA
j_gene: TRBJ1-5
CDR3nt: TGTGCCAGCAGTGAATTCTGGAGCAATCAGCCCCAGCATTTT
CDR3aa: CASSEFWSNQPQHF

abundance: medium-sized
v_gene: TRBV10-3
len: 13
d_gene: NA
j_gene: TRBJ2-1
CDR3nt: TGTGCCATCACGGAGGCAGGGAGGAATGAGCAGTTCTTC
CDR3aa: CAITEAGRNEQFF

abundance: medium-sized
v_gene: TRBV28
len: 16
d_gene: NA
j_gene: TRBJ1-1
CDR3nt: TGTGCCAGCAGTCCCGGCGACCTCATAGTGAACACTGAAGCTTTCTTT
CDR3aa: CASSPGDLIVNTEAFF